The T cell receptor (beta chain) under discussion was sequenced for a study of PD-L1 blockade in urothelial cancer. Method: immunoSEQ multiplex PCR; TCRdb's copy keeps in-frame clones and lacks some. This sample has roughly 84,000 clones, with roughly 80% found just once. This clone was found a few times. The length of the CDR3 is 13 residues. With 2 bases removed from V and 9 bases from J, the gap between germline ends came to 14 bases. Germline V gene data show CDR1 as SQVTM and CDR2 as ANQGSEA. The chain links TRBV29-1 to TRBJ2-1; D not certain. The source of this sequence is a man between 65 and 85 years old with urothelial cancer. The source material was PBMCs, sampled around atezolizumab (anti-PD-L1) treatment. The CDR3 bases are TGCAGCGTTGAAATGGCCCAGTCGGGTGAGCAGTTCTTC. As protein: CSVEMAQSGEQFF.